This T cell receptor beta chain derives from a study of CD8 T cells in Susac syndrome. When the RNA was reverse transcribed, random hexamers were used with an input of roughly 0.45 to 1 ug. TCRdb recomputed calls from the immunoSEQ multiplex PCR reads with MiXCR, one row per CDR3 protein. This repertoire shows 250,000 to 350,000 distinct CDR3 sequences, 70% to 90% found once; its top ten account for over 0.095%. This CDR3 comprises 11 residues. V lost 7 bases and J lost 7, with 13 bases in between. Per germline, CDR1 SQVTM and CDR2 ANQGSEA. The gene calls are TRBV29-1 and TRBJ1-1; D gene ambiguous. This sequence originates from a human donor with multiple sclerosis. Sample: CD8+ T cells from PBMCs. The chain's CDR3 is CSAGRAHEAFF. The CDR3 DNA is TGCAGCGCAGGAAGGGCCCATGAAGCTTTCTTT. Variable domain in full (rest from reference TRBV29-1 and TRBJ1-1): SAVISQKPSRDICQRGTSLTIQCQVDSQVTMMFWYRQQPGQSLTLIATANQGSEATYESGFVIDKFPISRPNLTFSTLTVSNMSPEDSSIYLCSAGRAHEAFFGQGTRLTVV.